The next 3 T cell receptor beta chains were all read from a single sample in a study of T-cell reconstitution after alpha-beta-depleted transplantation in children. Construction of the TCRbeta library involved unique molecular identifiers. TCRdb re-called the PCR reads through MiXCR, storing one row per CDR3 protein. The repertoire has just under 550,000 distinct CDR3 sequences, about 18% of them found once; the top ten carry more than 2.5%. The material was PBMCs from the stem cell graft donor, obtained from the stem cell graft. All receptors come from a human donor who donated a stem cell graft to a child with acute lymphoblastic leukemia.

V gene TRBV29-1 combines with J gene TRBJ2-7, with 7 bases lining up with TRBD2. CDR3 size: 14 residues. The germline V gene encodes CDR1 SQVTM and CDR2 ANQGSEA. V lost 4 bases to trimming and J lost 1 base; unmatched junction nucleotides: 7. The chain's CDR3 is CSVVALAASYEQYF. The CDR3 nucleotides read TGCAGCGTTGTTGCGCTAGCGGCATCCTACGAGCAGTACTTC.

The gene calls are TRBV3-1 and TRBJ1-2; D is ambiguous. Germline V gives CDR1 LGHDT, CDR2 YNNKEL (reference sequence). This CDR3 region has 14 residues. The ends were cut back, 7 bases at V and 4 bases at J, with 16 bases in the middle. CDR3 bases: TGTGCCAGCACCCGAAAAGGAGCTCTCTATGGCTACACCTTC. It yields the protein CASTRKGALYGYTF.

The chain joins TRBV25-1 to TRBJ1-2, with a possible D match to TRBD1 (5 bases). The CDR3 runs to 17 residues. V was pared by 0 bases and J by 4 bases, with 18 bases between. Germline loops: CDR1 MGHDK, CDR2 SYGVNS. CDR3: CASSEYMGTGTVYGYTF. DNA of the CDR3: TGTGCCAGCAGTGAATATATGGGGACCGGGACGGTCTATGGCTACACCTTC.